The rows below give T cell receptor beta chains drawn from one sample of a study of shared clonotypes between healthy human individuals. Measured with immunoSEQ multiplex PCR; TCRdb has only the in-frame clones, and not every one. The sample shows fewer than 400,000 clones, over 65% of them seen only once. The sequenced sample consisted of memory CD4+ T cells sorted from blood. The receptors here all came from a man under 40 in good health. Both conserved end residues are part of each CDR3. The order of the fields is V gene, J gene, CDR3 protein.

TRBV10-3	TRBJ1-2	CAISESEELGGYTF
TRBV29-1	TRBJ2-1	CSVKGVPGSAKSYNEQFF
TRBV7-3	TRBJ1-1	CASSETKNTEAFF
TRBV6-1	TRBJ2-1	CASSEAVNSGRARFF
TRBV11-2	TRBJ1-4	CASSRGQRTEKLFF
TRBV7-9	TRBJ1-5	CASSYDSNQPQHF
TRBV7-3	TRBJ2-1	CASSLRLAGVSEQFF
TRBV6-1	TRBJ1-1	CASSVGQIEAFF
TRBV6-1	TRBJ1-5	CASSEGAWQPQHF
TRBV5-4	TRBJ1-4	CASSLKGRVDEKLFF